These 12 T cell receptor beta chains were all obtained from the same sample, sequenced in a study of prognosis after radiotherapy for stage I lung cancer. Starting from genomic DNA, TCR beta CDR3 was amplified through two-round multiplex PCR. Gene-specific primers for each TRBV and TRBJ gene drove first-round PCR. TCRdb re-called the multiplex PCR reads through MiXCR, storing one row per CDR3 protein. Among over 30,000 distinct CDR3 sequences listed, around 22% were seen once. The sample in question was PBMCs, obtained before or after stereotactic body radiation therapy (not recorded which). These receptors were collected from a donor over 45 with non-small cell lung cancer.

This clonotype was counted at least ten times. The chain joins TRBV5-1 to TRBJ2-3; D call uncertain. The V end lost 0 bases, the J end lost 0 bases, and 23 bases lay between the germline ends. Germline CDR1 is SGHRS and CDR2 is YFSETQ. The CDR3 extends over 20 amino acids. CDR3 protein: CASSLARRERQVQSTDTQYF. Here the CDR3 DNA reads TGCGCCAGCAGCTTGGCCCGGCGAGAAAGGCAGGTCCAAAGCACAGATACGCAGTATTTT.

The genes are TRBV18 and TRBJ2-3; 8 bases are shared with TRBD1. CDR1 and CDR2 (germline): KGHSH, LQKENI. CDR3 length: 15 residues. Unmatched junction bases numbered 2, after V lost 1 base and J lost 2 bases. CDR3 sequence (DNA): TGTGCCAGCTCACCACAGGGACAGGACACAGATACGCAGTATTTT. It specifies CASSPQGQDTDTQYF.

CDR3 coding DNA: TGTGCCAGCAGTACGGACAGATCAGGAACAGATACGCAGTATTTT. Translated, it gives CASSTDRSGTDTQYF. The chain couples TRBV6-2 or TRBV6-3 to TRBJ2-3; perhaps TRBD1 as D (6 bases). V was cut by 5 bases and J by 3 bases, with 15 bases left in between. The CDR3 has 15 amino acids. Germline V gene data show CDR1 as MNHEY and CDR2 as SVGEGT.

At least ten counts were recorded for this clonotype. This chain joins TRBV2 and TRBJ1-3, with D maybe TRBD1 (6 bases). The germline CDR1 and CDR2 sequences are SNHLY and FYNNEI. CDR3 length equals 15 residues. Trimming removed 6 bases at V and 0 bases at J, with 12 bases between. CDR3 residues: CASRDYRVSGNTIYF. In nucleotides, the CDR3 is TGTGCCAGCAGGGACTACAGGGTCTCTGGAAACACCATATATTTT.

The sample holds many counts of this clonotype. V usage is TRBV20-1 and J usage is TRBJ2-2, with D hard to call. CDR1 is DFQATT and CDR2 is SNEGSKA in the germline V gene (reference sequence). This CDR3 spans 17 amino acids. Deletions cut 0 bases from V and 0 bases from J, with 14 bases between. CDR3 in amino acids: CSARDNARPPNTGELFF. The CDR3 DNA reads as TGCAGTGCTAGAGATAACGCGCGACCCCCGAACACCGGGGAGCTGTTTTTT.

The table lists this clonotype with many counts. V is TRBV2 and J is TRBJ2-2; D is uncertain. Germline V CDR1 and CDR2: SNHLY, FYNNEI. Trimming removed 7 bases at V and 0 bases at J, with 12 bases between. The CDR3 runs 15 residues. The CDR3 coding sequence is TGTGCCAGCATTCTTTCCCGTACGAACACCGGGGAGCTGTTTTTT. The encoded protein is CASILSRTNTGELFF.

A single count supports this clonotype. The rearrangement links TRBV6-2 or TRBV6-3 to TRBJ1-6, with D possibly matching TRBD1 (5 bases). The CDR3 runs to 16 residues. CDR1 and CDR2 from the germline V gene are MNHEY and SVGEGT. V gave up 5 bases and J gave up 6 bases, with 17 bases separating them. The CDR3 loop reads CASSVQGPGINSPLHF. CDR3 coding DNA: TGTGCCAGCAGTGTTCAGGGCCCCGGGATTAATTCACCCCTCCACTTT.

Ten or more counts support this clonotype. No conserved phenylalanine or tryptophan ends this CDR3, so it is likely a read error. The limits of the CDR3 on the DNA are not certain, so only TCRdb's listed CDR3 is given. The genes are TRBV2 and TRBJ2-7; the table gives TRBD2 as D, unverified against the DNA. The CDR3 adds up to 13 amino acids, both ends counted. From germline, CDR1 is SNHLY and CDR2 FYNNEI. The CDR3 sequence is CASTSFSGLPLYL.

The sample holds a few counts of this clonotype. The V call is TRBV5-4, the J call TRBJ1-4; TRBD1 agrees at 7 bases. CDR3 length equals 14 residues. CDR1 and CDR2 from the germline V gene are SGHNT and YYREEE (reference sequence). The junction had 3 bases not matched to a gene; V was cut back by 4 bases and J by 3 bases. CDR3 in amino acids: CASSRQGSNEKLFF. CDR3 in DNA: TGTGCCAGCAGCAGACAGGGTTCTAATGAAAAACTGTTTTTT.

There are many counts of this clonotype. The chain combines TRBV19 with TRBJ1-5; TRBD1 aligns across 8 bases. The germline V gene has CDR1 LNHDA and CDR2 SQIVND (reference sequence). V lost 6 bases to trimming and J lost 3 bases; unmatched junction nucleotides: 7. The length of the CDR3 is 15 residues. Here the CDR3 reads CASRNPGQVNQPQHF. As DNA, the CDR3 is TGTGCCAGTAGGAATCCGGGACAGGTCAATCAGCCCCAGCATTTT.

About this clonotype itself: A clone one base away is much larger, so this may be a read error. Likely a read error: the CDR3 ends without its conserved phenylalanine or tryptophan. The chain carries TRBV2 and TRBJ2-5; no definite D call. V dropped 0 bases and J dropped 4 bases, with 12 bases sitting between them. The CDR3 sequence is 15 residues long. Germline-derived CDR1 and CDR2 are SNHLY and FYNNEI. The CDR3 loop reads CASSEAKMGSETQYS. CDR3 nucleotide sequence: TGTGCCAGCAGTGAAGCAAAAATGGGGTCAGAGACCCAGTACTCC.

This clonotype was found many times. This may come from a read error, since a much larger clone is one base off. V usage is TRBV7-3 and J usage is TRBJ1-6, with TRBD1 identical over 7 bases. Germline V lookup: CDR1 SGHTA, CDR2 FQGTGA. J lost 14 bases, V lost 0 bases, and 4 bases had no gene match. The CDR3 has 13 amino acids. The CDR3 region has the DNA TGTGCCAGCAGCTTAACGGAGGGGGCGGCCCTCCACTTT. Its protein is CASSLTEGAALHF.